This T cell receptor (beta chain) was observed in a study of CD8+CD57+ T cells in acquired aplastic anemia. For the study at large: Sorted CD4+ and CD8+ cell DNA averaged around 3.5 ug. Study observations and caveats: In CD8+ cells, Simpson's diversity showed no significant difference between patients and controls.

Concerning this clonotype: The antigen remains unidentified.

The TCR beta profiling, which covered VDJ combination and CDR3 sequence, was carried out using genomic DNA as the template. Each CDR3 protein is one row after TCRdb ran MiXCR on the reads. The sample shows around 230,000 distinct CDR3 sequences, roughly 57% of them seen only once. CDR3 length: 19 amino acids. Germline loops: CDR1 LGHNA, CDR2 YSLEER. J gave up 2 bases and V 4 bases, and 17 bases lay outside the gene matches. This clonotype was obtained from a human donor in good health. Source material: sorted CD4+, CD8+, or CD8+CD57+ T cells (not recorded which) from PBMCs. This chain links TRBV4-3 with TRBJ2-1; TRBD2 matches 7 bases. CDR3 in DNA: TGCGCCAGCAGCCCTCGTCTCGCGGGGGTTACAACGGCCTACAATGAGCAGTTCTTC. Translation gives CASSPRLAGVTTAYNEQFF.